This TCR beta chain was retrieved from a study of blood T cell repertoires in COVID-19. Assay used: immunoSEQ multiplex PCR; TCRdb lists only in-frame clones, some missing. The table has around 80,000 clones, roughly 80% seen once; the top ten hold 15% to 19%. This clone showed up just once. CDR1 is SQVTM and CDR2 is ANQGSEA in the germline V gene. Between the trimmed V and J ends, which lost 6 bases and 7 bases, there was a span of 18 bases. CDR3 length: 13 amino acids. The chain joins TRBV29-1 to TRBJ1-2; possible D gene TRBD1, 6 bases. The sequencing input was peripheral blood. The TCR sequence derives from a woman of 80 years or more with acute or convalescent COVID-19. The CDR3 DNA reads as TGCAGCGTAGGTGCTAATGACAGGACTGGCTACACCTTC. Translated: CSVGANDRTGYTF.